The 2 T cell receptor beta chains reported below all come from one sample, sequenced in a study of cytomegalovirus exposure and HLA in healthy donors. The PCR made use of 60 Vbeta and 13 Jbeta primers. Measured with immunoSEQ multiplex PCR; TCRdb has only the in-frame clones, and not every one. The sample has some 160,000 clones; less than 90% are singletons. Sequencing was carried out using PBMCs. The receptors come from a male donor in good health and CMV-seropositive.

This clone appeared a few times. V is TRBV19 and J is TRBJ2-3; the match to TRBD2 covers 9 bases. This CDR3 is built from 17 residues. The V gene's germline CDR1 is LNHDA and CDR2 SQIVND (reference sequence). J gave up 3 bases and V 7 bases, and 14 bases lay outside the gene matches. The CDR3 DNA reads as TGTGCCAGTACAAATGTCCCGGGACTAGCACATACAGATACGCAGTATTTT. It yields the protein CASTNVPGLAHTDTQYF.

This chain's CDR3 is CASQRFQETQYF. In DNA form, the CDR3 reads TGTGCCAGCCAACGGTTTCAAGAGACCCAGTACTTC. The chain carries TRBV6-1 and TRBJ2-5; D is unclear. This CDR3 contains 12 residues. The germline V gene encodes CDR1 MNHNS and CDR2 SASEGT. Deletions cut 8 bases from V and 2 bases from J, with 9 bases between.